Below are 15 T cell receptor beta chains sequenced from a single sample in a study of blood T cells in healthy people across ages. A sample-barcoded 5' primer and a J-beta primer mix were used in a second PCR of about 6 to 11 cycles. TCRdb recomputed calls from the 5' RACE reads with MiXCR, one row per CDR3 protein. The profile shows 1.5 million to 2 million distinct CDR3 sequences, approximately 30% of them singletons. The material sequenced was blood. The receptors derive from a woman aged 30 to 39 in good health.

This clonotype appeared a few times. This rearrangement joins TRBV5-1 to TRBJ2-7; 7 nucleotides align to TRBD1. The junction had 14 bases not matched to a gene; V was cut back by 2 bases and J by 6 bases. The V gene's germline CDR1 is SGHRS and CDR2 YFSETQ. The CDR3 extends over 16 amino acids. The CDR3 nucleotides are TGCGCCAGCAGCTTACGCCCAGTACAGGGGATGGGCGAGCAGTACTTC. This translates into CASSLRPVQGMGEQYF.

V usage is TRBV6-5 and J usage is TRBJ1-4; TRBD1 agrees at 9 bases. After removal of 2 bases from V and 10 bases from J, the junction contained 8 bases not matched to a gene. Per germline, CDR1 MNHEY and CDR2 SVGAGI. There are 15 residues in the CDR3. CDR3 sequence reads: CASSYRGQGGGKLFF. DNA for the CDR3: TGTGCCAGCAGTTACCGGGGACAGGGAGGAGGAAAACTGTTTTTT.

V gene TRBV7-9 combines with J gene TRBJ2-3, with D perhaps given as TRBD1 or TRBD2 (5 bases each). Trimming took off 5 bases at V and 0 bases at J, with 15 bases between the two ends. There are 16 residues in the CDR3. The germline CDR1 and CDR2 sequences are SEHNR and FQNEAQ (reference sequence). CDR3: CASSLAIGASTDTQYF. The CDR3 coding sequence is TGTGCCAGCAGCCTGGCTATCGGGGCTAGCACAGATACGCAGTATTTT. The full variable domain, rest sourced from reference TRBV7-9 and TRBJ2-3, is DTGVSQNPRHKITKRGQNVTFRCDPISEHNRLYWYRQTLGQGPEFLTYFQNEAQLEKSRLLSDRFSAERPKGSFSTLEIQRTEQGDSAMYLCASSLAIGASTDTQYFGPGTRLTVL.

V usage is TRBV28 and J usage is TRBJ1-2; TRBD1 agrees at 12 bases. Germline trimming cut 8 bases from V and 5 bases from J; bases unmatched to any gene: 12. This CDR3 contains 16 residues. CDR1 and CDR2 from the germline V gene are MDHEN and SYDVKM. In DNA, the CDR3 is TGTGCCAGCCACCGATCCGGGACAGGGGGCAGTTATGGCTACACCTTC. Its protein product is CASHRSGTGGSYGYTF.

The V and J genes are TRBV6-2 or TRBV6-3 and TRBJ2-5, with 8 nucleotides matching TRBD1. Per germline, CDR1 MNHEY and CDR2 SVGEGT. Trimming removed 6 bases from V and 13 bases from J; junction bases left unmatched: 13. This CDR3 has 13 amino acids. CDR3 loop: CASSPDRGYEWYF. The CDR3 nucleotides read TGTGCCAGCAGCCCAGACAGGGGATACGAGTGGTACTTC.

This clonotype has only a few counts. The chain joins TRBV27 to TRBJ2-7; D may be TRBD2 (5 bases). The length of the CDR3 is 15 residues. Germline V gene lookup returns CDR1 MNHEY and CDR2 SMNVEV (reference sequence). Trimming pared 1 base from V and 6 bases from J, leaving 16 bases between. CDR3 DNA: TGTGCCAGCAGTTTATGGGTAGGGAGAGGAGCCGAGCAGTACTTC. Translation: CASSLWVGRGAEQYF.

This clonotype has a handful of counts. This chain uses TRBV4-1 with TRBJ2-7; 11 bases match TRBD2. The germline gives CDR1 MGHRA, CDR2 YSYEKL. The CDR3 is 17 residues long. J gave up 2 bases and V 6 bases, and 12 bases lay outside the gene matches. The DNA for the CDR3 is TGCGCCAGCAGTCCCGACATTAGCGGGGGGGCCGCCTACGAGCAGTACTTC. Its translation: CASSPDISGGAAYEQYF.

This clonotype was counted ten times or more. V usage is TRBV5-5 and J usage is TRBJ2-4; D perhaps matches TRBD2 (7 bases). The CDR3 spans 20 residues. From germline, CDR1 is SGHKS and CDR2 YYEKEE (reference sequence). Trimming removed 4 bases at V and 0 bases at J, with 26 bases between. The CDR3, as DNA: TGTGCCAGCAGCCCCCCCTTTGGCGGGGGCCGCGGGGGAGCCAAAAACATTCAGTACTTC. As protein: CASSPPFGGGRGGAKNIQYF.

The chain carries TRBV6-5 and TRBJ1-5; the D is unclear. The CDR3 totals 13 residues. The germline gives CDR1 MNHEY, CDR2 SVGAGI. V was pared by 6 bases and J by 4 bases, with 10 bases between. CDR3 loop: CASRRDLNQPQHF. In DNA form, the CDR3 reads TGTGCCAGCAGAAGGGATCTGAATCAGCCCCAGCATTTT.

The chain has TRBV12-3 or TRBV12-4 and TRBJ1-1; D is uncertain. The ends were cut back, 7 bases at V and 1 base at J, with 10 bases in the middle. This CDR3 comprises 13 residues. Here the CDR3 reads CASKVRENTEAFF. The CDR3 coding sequence is TGTGCCAGCAAGGTACGGGAGAACACTGAAGCTTTCTTT.

The chain carries TRBV7-9 and TRBJ2-2; D possibly corresponds to TRBD2 (5 bases). This CDR3 contains 16 residues. V was shortened by 5 bases and J by 1 base, with 14 bases between the two germline ends. CDR1 SEHNR and CDR2 FQNEAQ come from the germline V gene (reference sequence). CDR3 residues: CASSPLARLNTGELFF. CDR3 DNA sequence: TGTGCCAGCAGCCCTCTAGCTCGTCTGAACACCGGGGAGCTGTTTTTT.

With respect to this clonotype: The junction differs from germline at one of its ends, possibly a read error. V gene TRBV4-1 combines with J gene TRBJ1-1, with unresolved D. The germline CDR1 and CDR2 sequences are MGHRA and YSYEKL. This CDR3 has 13 residues. The CDR3 nucleotides are TGCGCCAACAGCCAATTGGGCGGCACTGAAGCTTTCTTT. Protein sequence: CANSQLGGTEAFF.

This clonotype appeared a few times. As DNA, the CDR3 is TGTGCCATCAGTGAGTCGGCTAGCGGGGGGACGAGCTCCTACGAGCAGTACTTC. As protein: CAISESASGGTSSYEQYF. This chain links TRBV10-3 with TRBJ2-7; 11 bases match TRBD2. With 0 bases clipped from V and 0 bases from J, the junction kept 7 bases outside the gene matches. There are 18 residues in the CDR3. CDR1 is ENHRY, CDR2 SYGVKD, per germline.

About this clonotype itself: One end of the junction fails to match germline, which may point to a read error. The rearrangement uses TRBV6-5 and TRBJ1-1; D may be TRBD1 (5 bases). This CDR3 region has 13 residues. Looked up from germline, CDR1 is MNHEY and CDR2 is SVGAGI. The DNA for the CDR3 is TGTACCAGCAGCAGAGGGGAGGACCTTGAAGCTTTCTTT. Its translation: CTSSRGEDLEAFF.

The V call is TRBV9, the J call TRBJ1-2; no clear D gene. The CDR3 length is 16 residues. Trimming cost V 0 bases and J 2 bases, with 14 bases left between them. Germline assignment: CDR1 SGDLS and CDR2 YYNGEE. The CDR3 loop is CASSVGLKGPNYGYTF. In DNA form, the CDR3 reads TGTGCCAGCAGCGTAGGACTGAAGGGCCCCAACTATGGCTACACCTTC. Complete variable domain (other parts from reference TRBV9 and TRBJ1-2): DSGVTQTPKHLITATGQRVTLRCSPRSGDLSVYWYQQSLDQGLQFLIQYYNGEERAKGNILERFSAQQFPDLHSELNLSSLELGDSALYFCASSVGLKGPNYGYTFGSGTRLTVV.